This T cell receptor beta chain derives from a study of tumor-infiltrating lymphocytes in oesophageal squamous cell carcinoma. CDR1 and CDR2 from the germline V gene are WSHSY and SAAADI. The CDR3 consists of 12 residues. TCRdb re-called the PCR reads with MiXCR, one entry per CDR3 protein. Found here are about 19,000 distinct CDR3 sequences, approximately 39% of them singletons; the top ten hold under 12%. V and J are TRBV10-2 and TRBJ2-7; D gene unclear. The J call could be wrong; TRBJ2-5 is a better fit for the DNA end. Sample: normal esophageal tissue next to the tumor. The receptor was isolated from a male donor with esophageal squamous cell carcinoma. CDR3 residues: CASSVAGETQYF. The CDR3 region has the DNA TGCGCCAGCAGTGTTGCAGGAGAGACCCAGTACTTC.